This TCR beta chain was observed in a study of blood T cell repertoires in COVID-19. This CDR3 has 17 residues. CDR1 is MGHRA, CDR2 YSYEKL, per germline. V was clipped by 0 bases and J by 7 bases; unmatched bases: 8. Authors' processing steps: Scientists estimated how many nucleated cells there were by amplifying reference gene primers. Using immunoSEQ multiplex PCR, the repertoire was profiled, and TCRdb retains in-frame clones only, with some absent. V, J and clone size are taken as reported in that table, and D and trimming were inferred from the DNA itself. Of roughly 200,000 clones listed, 70% to 90% were seen once; the top ten hold under 3.5%.

This chain uses TRBV4-1 with TRBJ2-7, with TRBD2 matching 14 bases. The clonotype originates from a man in his fifties or sixties with acute or convalescent COVID-19. The sequencing sample was made of peripheral blood. The CDR3 here is CASSQDHGTSGRREQYF. The CDR3 nucleotides are TGCGCCAGCAGCCAAGACCACGGGACTAGCGGGAGAAGGGAGCAGTACTTC.